This TCR beta chain was obtained from a study of shared clonotypes between healthy human individuals. Study in general: In total, the donors were two women and a few men aged 18 to 49. CD8 memory received one plate per donor, CD8 naive two, CD4 memory three and CD4 naive three. The study, taken as a whole, reports: The authors sampled blood alone, and tissue repertoires likely differ. Naive subsets typically showed greater estimated richness than memory subsets.

V was shortened by 5 bases and J by 6 bases, with 9 bases between the two germline ends. The CDR3 covers 12 residues. CDR1 and CDR2 from the germline V gene are SGHAT and FQNNGV. This clone came up once. Its antigen is not identified. This same CDR3 is encoded by further DNA sequences in the sample. CD45RO-negative, CCR7-selected cells formed the naive CD8 fraction, which excluded terminally differentiated effector memory CD45RA+ cells. Sequencing was performed with immunoSEQ multiplex PCR; in TCRdb, only in-frame clones are kept and a portion is missing. Of roughly 2,000,000 clones listed, 85% to 95% are singletons.

The source is a man younger than 30 in good health. The rearrangement links TRBV11-2 to TRBJ2-3, with D tentatively TRBD1 or TRBD2 (5 bases each). The sequencing sample was made of naive CD8+ T cells sorted from blood. This CDR3 reads CASSLWGDTQYF. The CDR3 coding sequence is TGTGCCAGCAGCCTCTGGGGGGATACGCAGTATTTT.